A selection of T cell receptor beta chains follows, all from one sample in a study of beta chain features in type 1 diabetes. The method was immunoSEQ multiplex PCR; TCRdb's version includes in-frame clones alone and lacks a portion of them. Here the sample spans about 150,000 clones, 8.5% to 14% being singletons. Sequenced: central memory CD4+ T cells from blood. All receptors come from a man aged 18 to 35 in good health. CDR3s include the opening cysteine and the closing phenylalanine or tryptophan. The D gene is left open where the match is weak.

>TRBD2|TRBV5-4
CASSLAGLDQETQYF
>.|TRBV5-1
CASSPGQSYEQYF
>TRBD1|TRBV2
CASSGQGARYEQYF
>TRBD1|TRBV10-3
CASKETGPDTQYF
>TRBD2|TRBV9
CASSVDGTSGRDTQYF
>.|TRBV23-1
CASSQSNGRQIYGYTF
>.|TRBV29-1
CSARQDSYEQYF
>TRBD2|TRBV7-3
CASSLPLRLAGGVHEQYF
>TRBD1|TRBV18
CASSLDRATEAFF
>TRBD1|TRBV20-1
CSARVYRGCTF
>.|TRBV7-2
CASSLGQQGKLFF
>.|TRBV7-9
CASSPPSSEQYF
>.|TRBV6-6
CASSYLESQGTQYF
>.|TRBV5-8
CASSREYNGRKLFF
>.|TRBV2
CASIGNPNEKLFF
>TRBD1|TRBV18
CASSPGQGAYTGELFF
>.|TRBV29-1
CSVSGQTSGNTIYF
>.|TRBV7-2
CASREGGETQYF
>.|TRBV10-3
CAIRSSSYEQYF
>.|TRBV25-1
CASSEEGREQPQHF
>.|TRBV4-2
CASSQEQGTGANVLTF
>TRBD2|TRBV30
CAWRGRAGVAGELFF
>TRBD2|TRBV6-4
CASSEGGRATDTQYF
>.|TRBV19
CASSNFGSGQYF
>.|TRBV5-1
CASSSGGQSYNEQFF
>.|TRBV28
CASSPRAAYEQYF
>.|TRBV7-2
CASSSSADSSSYEQYF
>TRBD1|TRBV29-1
CINLGQGCETQYF
>.|TRBV5-1
CASSGFSGYTF
>.|TRBV4-1
CASSQEHGETQYF
>.|TRBV28
CASSLLAHTQYF